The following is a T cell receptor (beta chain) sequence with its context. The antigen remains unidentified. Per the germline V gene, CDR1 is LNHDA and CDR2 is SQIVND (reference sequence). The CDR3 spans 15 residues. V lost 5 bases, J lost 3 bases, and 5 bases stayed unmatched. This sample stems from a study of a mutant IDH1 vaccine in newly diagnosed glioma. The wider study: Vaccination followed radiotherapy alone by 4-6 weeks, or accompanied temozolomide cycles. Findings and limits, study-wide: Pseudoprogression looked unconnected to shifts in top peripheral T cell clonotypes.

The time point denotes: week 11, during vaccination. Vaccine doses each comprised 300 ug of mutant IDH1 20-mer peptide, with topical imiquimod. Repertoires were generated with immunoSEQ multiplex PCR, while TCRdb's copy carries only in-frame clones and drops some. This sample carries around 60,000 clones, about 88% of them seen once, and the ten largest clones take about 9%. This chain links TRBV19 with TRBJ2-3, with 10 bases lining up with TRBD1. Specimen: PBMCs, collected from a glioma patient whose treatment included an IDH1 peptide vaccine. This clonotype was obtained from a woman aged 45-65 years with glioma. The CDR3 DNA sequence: TGTGCCAGTAGTTTCCGACAGGGGGCAACAGATACGCAGTATTTT. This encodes CASSFRQGATDTQYF.